The 2 T cell receptor beta chains reported below all come from one sample, sequenced in a study of CD8+CD57+ T cells in acquired aplastic anemia. Template material for TCR beta VDJ and CDR3 profiling consisted of genomic DNA. TCRdb re-called the reads through MiXCR, storing one row per CDR3 protein. The sample shows about half a million distinct CDR3 sequences, less than 35% of them seen only once. CD8+CD57+ cell expansion had been shown by flow cytometry in patients chosen for sequencing. Sequences were obtained from sorted CD4+, CD8+, or CD8+CD57+ T cells (not recorded which) from PBMCs. The receptor set was obtained from a human donor with aplastic anemia.

This clonotype has at least ten counts. V usage is TRBV7-2 and J usage is TRBJ2-7; 9 bases line up with TRBD2. The CDR3 length is 14 residues. V gave up 6 bases and J gave up 5 bases; unmatched junction bases: 8. CDR1 SGHTA and CDR2 FQGNSA come from the germline V gene. DNA of the CDR3: TGTGCCAGCAGGGACAGGACTAGCGCCCACGAGCAGTACTTC. It encodes CASRDRTSAHEQYF.

This clonotype was detected many times. The rearrangement links TRBV19 to TRBJ2-1; D ambiguous. V dropped 2 bases and J dropped 4 bases, with 9 bases sitting between them. The CDR3 consists of 14 residues. Germline V CDR1 and CDR2: LNHDA, SQIVND (reference sequence). CDR3 in DNA: TGTGCCAGTAGTATACGGGCAGCTTACAATGAGCAGTTCTTC. Amino acid sequence: CASSIRAAYNEQFF.